This is a list of T cell receptor beta chains from one sample in a study of shared clonotypes between healthy human individuals. This table comes from immunoSEQ multiplex PCR, and its TCRdb copy is limited to in-frame clones, with some not included. The table records about 2.4 million clones, around nine tenths of them present only once. Sample: naive CD4+ T cells sorted from blood. The receptors were gathered from a man between 18 and 35 years old in good health. CDR3s leave out the opening cysteine and the closing phenylalanine or tryptophan.

>TRBV11-2|TRBJ2-3
ASSFAPTDTQY
>TRBV5-1|TRBJ2-1
ASSFAYNEQF
>TRBV6-1|TRBJ1-2
ASSEEGFGYT
>TRBV18|TRBJ2-1
ASSPLPGTNEQF
>TRBV6-5|TRBJ1-4
ASRQGGDEKLF
>TRBV27|TRBJ2-1
ASSLGSSGYNEQF
>TRBV7-8|TRBJ1-5
ASSLVSGGTRGYQPQH
>TRBV19|TRBJ1-1
ASSMGIRNTNTEAF
>TRBV29-1|TRBJ2-7
SVRLARGQY
>TRBV4-1|TRBJ1-2
ASSRTGEIRGYT
>TRBV28|TRBJ1-5
ASSLKGRWQPQH
>TRBV7-2|TRBJ2-7
ASSRRGSGYEQY
>TRBV7-2|TRBJ1-2
ASSLGSAGGGYGYT
>TRBV15|TRBJ2-1
ATSRDAVAGDEQF
>TRBV5-8|TRBJ1-1
ASSSPPGTEAF
>TRBV6-5|TRBJ1-6
ASSYGNPHSPLH
>TRBV7-9|TRBJ2-1
ASNLGGRGYNEQF
>TRBV6-5|TRBJ1-3
ASRRQGSSGNTIY
>TRBV5-1|TRBJ2-7
ASSPGGYEQY
>TRBV6-6|TRBJ1-3
ASRNRGLSSGNTIY
>TRBV2|TRBJ1-2
ASSVGVGYT
>TRBV4-1|TRBJ1-4
ASSQGDRVLNEKLF
>TRBV11-2|TRBJ2-3
ASTFPGLQNTQY
>TRBV7-2|TRBJ2-1
ASSLVGTSAQGEQF
>TRBV5-1|TRBJ2-2
ASSLAGVITGELF
>TRBV18|TRBJ2-7
ASSPGQGNEQY
>TRBV18|TRBJ2-7
ASSPGGLEQY
>TRBV6-5|TRBJ2-2
ASTNSGTGELF
>TRBV20-1|TRBJ2-1
SAREYMEQF
>TRBV5-1|TRBJ2-7
ASSLSGVVYEQY
>TRBV5-6|.
ASSLVWTSAAYEQY
>TRBV27|TRBJ1-2
ASSDTGGAVLYGYT
>TRBV30|TRBJ2-4
AWSRWVAKNIQY
>TRBV28|TRBJ2-7
ASRGRDRVYEQY
>TRBV19|TRBJ2-3
ASSPETAPDTQY